This section outlines one TCR beta chain sequence together with its context. Its cognate antigen is unknown. These data are taken from a study of cytomegalovirus exposure and HLA in healthy donors. Points from the study as a whole: Data from an earlier analysis indicated that most TCR beta V segments were productive either about 90% or about 30% of the time.

Primers included in the PCR were 60 Vbeta and 13 Jbeta primers. Some clones are missing from TCRdb's copy, which holds only in-frame ones; the method was immunoSEQ multiplex PCR. The repertoire has under 150,000 clones, just under 80% of them found once; the top ten carry around 1.8%. The receptor was derived from a woman aged 40-49 years in good health and CMV-seronegative. Sequenced material: PBMCs.

This chain's CDR3 is CASSMGTSGAETQYF. The DNA of the CDR3 is TGTGCCAGCAGCATGGGGACTAGCGGGGCAGAGACCCAGTACTTC. This chain links TRBV14 with TRBJ2-5, with 13 bases identical to TRBD2. The germline V gene has CDR1 SGHDN and CDR2 FVKESK. The CDR3 loop spans 15 amino acids. Germline trimming cut 5 bases from V and 4 bases from J; bases unmatched to any gene: 4.